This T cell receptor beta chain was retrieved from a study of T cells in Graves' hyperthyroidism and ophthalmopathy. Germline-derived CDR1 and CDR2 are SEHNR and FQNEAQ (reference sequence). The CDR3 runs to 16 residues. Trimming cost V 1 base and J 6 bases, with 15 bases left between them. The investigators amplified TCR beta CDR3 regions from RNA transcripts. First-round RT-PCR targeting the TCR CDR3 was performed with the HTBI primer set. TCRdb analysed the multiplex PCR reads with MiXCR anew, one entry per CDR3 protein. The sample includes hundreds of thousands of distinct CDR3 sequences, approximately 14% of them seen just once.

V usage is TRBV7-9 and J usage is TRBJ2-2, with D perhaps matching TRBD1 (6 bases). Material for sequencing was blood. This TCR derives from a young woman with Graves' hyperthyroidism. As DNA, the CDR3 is TGTGCCAGCAGCTTAGTCCCCAGGGGCAGGTCCGGGGAGCTGTTTTTT. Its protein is CASSLVPRGRSGELFF.